Below, 16 T cell receptor beta chains from the same sample are listed, as sequenced in a study of human T cells and chemical hapten exposure. Time point reported: patch test 1, 2 weeks after DPC sensitization. Treatment described: therapeutic diphenylcyclopropenone sensitization with weekly scalp DPC. TCRdb recomputed calls from the RACE reads with MiXCR, one row per CDR3 protein. The repertoire includes some 170,000 distinct CDR3 sequences, about 20% of them detected once, and approximately 6.7% sits in the top ten. The sample in question was whole blood, obtained in connection with sensitization to the hapten diphenylcyclopropenone (DPC). These receptors all stem from a woman aged 45-60 years with alopecia areata. Some clones in this sample may be carry-over from other donors' samples.

This chain links TRBV21-1 with TRBJ1-1; TRBD1, as called in the table, went unchecked against the DNA. TRBV21-1 is assigned pseudogene status. The CDR3 runs 14 residues. CDR3: CASIQGAMNTEAFF. CDR3 in DNA: TGTGCCAGCATCCAGGGGGCCATGAACACTGAAGCTTTCTTT.

The gene calls are TRBV12-3 or TRBV12-4 and TRBJ1-3; a weak D match, TRBD1 (6 bases). V gave up 6 bases and J gave up 1 base, with 16 bases separating them. CDR3 length: 16 residues. The CDR3 region has the DNA TGTGCCAGCAGACTAGCGGGGGGCGGATCTGGAAACACCATATATTTT. Encoded protein: CASRLAGGGSGNTIYF.

The chain uses TRBV20-1 and TRBJ2-7; 9 bases agree with TRBD2. This CDR3 has 14 residues. Per the germline V gene, CDR1 is DFQATT and CDR2 is SNEGSKA (reference sequence). V gave up 5 bases and J gave up 1 base; unmatched junction bases: 6. This chain's CDR3 is CSALAGRGSYEQYF. The DNA for the CDR3 is TGCAGTGCTCTAGCGGGACGGGGGTCCTACGAGCAGTACTTC.

This sequence joins TRBV4-1 and TRBJ2-1; 9 bases align to TRBD2. With V trimmed by 1 base and J by 0 bases, 10 bases remained unmatched. CDR1 is MGHRA, CDR2 YSYEKL, per germline. The CDR3 has 19 amino acids. CDR3 coding DNA: TGCGCCAGCAGCCAAGCGACTAGCGGCAGGGGAGGCTCCTACAATGAGCAGTTCTTC. Translating gives CASSQATSGRGGSYNEQFF.

The chain uses TRBV10-3 and TRBJ1-5; D possibly corresponds to TRBD1 (5 bases). V was trimmed by 1 base and J by 6 bases, leaving 7 bases between them. The CDR3 runs to 13 residues. Germline loops: CDR1 ENHRY, CDR2 SYGVKD. CDR3 in DNA: TGTGCCATCAGTGAGTTGGACATTCAGCCCCAGCATTTT. Translation gives CAISELDIQPQHF.

The rearrangement links TRBV12-3 or TRBV12-4 to TRBJ1-1; D is possibly TRBD1 (6 bases). The CDR3 spans 14 residues. Trimming took off 6 bases at V and 1 base at J, with 12 bases between the two ends. The CDR3 DNA sequence: TGTGCCAGCAGCCGACAGGCCTCGAACACTGAAGCTTTCTTT. Translating it yields CASSRQASNTEAFF.

This clonotype was detected a few times. The J gene is TRBJ1-2, the V gene TRBV19; D gene unclear. Germline CDR1 LNHDA, CDR2 SQIVND (reference sequence). Between the trimmed V and J ends, which lost 6 bases and 0 bases, there was a span of 14 bases. The CDR3 sequence is 15 residues long. The CDR3 region has the DNA TGTGCCAGTAGGTCGGGTTCCCCAGCTAACTATGGCTACACCTTC. It codes for CASRSGSPANYGYTF.

V and J are TRBV5-1 and TRBJ2-5, with D perhaps assigned TRBD1 or TRBD2 (5 bases each). V lost 3 bases, J lost 2 bases, and 11 bases lay in between. The germline gives CDR1 SGHRS, CDR2 YFSETQ. This CDR3 has 14 amino acids. As DNA, the CDR3 is TGCGCCAGCAGCTCGCAGTGGGGGCAAGAGACCCAGTACTTC. It translates to CASSSQWGQETQYF.

This clonotype was seen more than once but under ten times. The CDR3 loop reads CSVEGGSGILEQFF. CDR3 DNA sequence: TGCAGCGTTGAAGGTGGTAGCGGGATACTTGAGCAGTTCTTC. This chain connects TRBV29-1 to TRBJ2-1; 8 bases line up with TRBD2. The CDR3 contains 14 residues. Trimming cost V 1 base and J 9 bases; bases outside gene matches: 8. CDR1 is SQVTM and CDR2 is ANQGSEA in the germline V gene.

This chain uses TRBV24-1 with TRBJ2-1; 13 bases map to TRBD2. Germline CDR1 is KGHDR and CDR2 is SFDVKD. J was trimmed by 7 bases and V by 5 bases; bases with no gene match: 19. The CDR3 is 20 amino acids. The CDR3 nucleotides are TGTGCCACCAGTGGCGTTTCAACAGGGTCCCCGGGACTAGCGGGAAATGAGCAGTTCTTC. Residues: CATSGVSTGSPGLAGNEQFF.

The V and J genes are TRBV6-1 and TRBJ2-3; 8 nucleotides line up with TRBD1. The CDR3 extends over 14 amino acids. J lost 3 bases, V lost 6 bases, and 5 bases had no gene match. Looked up from germline, CDR1 is MNHNS and CDR2 is SASEGT. The CDR3 loop reads CASRRTGRTDTQYF. CDR3 DNA: TGTGCCAGCAGGCGGACAGGGAGAACAGATACGCAGTATTTT.

J is TRBJ2-1 and V is TRBV7-6; maybe TRBD2 (5 bases). V lost 0 bases and J lost 10, with 7 bases in between. Looked up from germline, CDR1 is SGHVS and CDR2 is FNYEAQ. This CDR3 region has 12 residues. CDR3 in amino acids: CASSLATREQFF. CDR3 DNA sequence: TGTGCCAGCAGCTTAGCCACTAGGGAGCAGTTCTTC.

This chain uses TRBV6-6 with TRBJ2-7, with 7 bases matching TRBD1. Germline V CDR1 and CDR2: MNHNY, SVGAGI (reference sequence). CDR3 length: 15 residues. With V trimmed by 8 bases and J by 3 bases, 13 bases remained unmatched. The CDR3: CASQNAGTVIYEQYF. Here the CDR3 DNA reads TGTGCCAGCCAAAATGCCGGGACAGTAATCTACGAGCAGTACTTC.

The V and J genes are TRBV10-3 and TRBJ2-1; D might be TRBD1 (5 bases). V lost 7 bases and J lost 4, with 11 bases in between. This CDR3 has 13 residues. CDR1 is ENHRY, CDR2 SYGVKD, per germline. Here the CDR3 DNA reads TGTGCCATCATAGGGCCAGGGTACAATGAGCAGTTCTTC. Protein product: CAIIGPGYNEQFF.

V and J are TRBV7-9 and TRBJ1-1; unclear D gene. The CDR3 totals 16 residues. Per the germline V gene, CDR1 is SEHNR and CDR2 is FQNEAQ (reference sequence). V was shortened by 2 bases and J by 3 bases, with 16 bases between the two germline ends. CDR3 in DNA: TGTGCCAGCAGCTTAAATAGGGTGGACGGGGACACTGAAGCTTTCTTT. Its translation is CASSLNRVDGDTEAFF.

This clonotype was observed a handful of times. J is TRBJ1-1 and V is TRBV4-2, with a tentative D call TRBD1 (6 bases). V was trimmed by 6 bases and J by 0 bases, leaving 11 bases between them. Germline-derived CDR1 and CDR2 are LGHNA and YNFKEQ. The CDR3 covers 14 residues. The CDR3 DNA sequence: TGTGCCAGCAGGGAAGGACAGCTGAACACTGAAGCTTTCTTT. Its protein product is CASREGQLNTEAFF.